Each of the 5 T cell receptor beta chains below was sequenced from the same sample in a study of PD-1 blockade in classical Hodgkin lymphoma. Brentuximab vedotin exposure varied among the patients, all of whom had relapsed after autologous stem cell transplantation. The repertoire was sequenced with immunoSEQ multiplex PCR; TCRdb's copy has only in-frame clones and lacks some. This sample has under 30,000 clones, with around 71% found just once. The specimen comprised peripheral blood mononuclear cells (PBMCs), sampled before the second cycle of nivolumab. These receptors all come from a human donor with classical Hodgkin lymphoma.

The genes are TRBV7-3 and TRBJ2-1, with D perhaps TRBD2 (5 bases). The CDR3 covers 15 residues. From germline, CDR1 is SGHTA and CDR2 FQGTGA. V lost 4 bases to trimming and J lost 5 bases, with 15 bases between them. DNA of the CDR3: TGTGCCAGCAGCTCCCGAGGACTGGCAAACAATGAGCAGTTCTTC. Its protein product is CASSSRGLANNEQFF.

The rearrangement links TRBV20-1 to TRBJ1-2, with TRBD1 matching 7 bases. The CDR3 contains 11 residues. CDR1 and CDR2 from the germline V gene are DFQATT and SNEGSKA (reference sequence). Trimming at V came to 6 bases and at J to 8 bases, leaving 6 bases not matched to a gene. CDR3 amino acids: CSARQGGGYTF. The CDR3 DNA sequence: TGCAGTGCCCGACAGGGCGGAGGCTACACCTTC.

By proportion, this clone is medium-sized (0.01 to 0.1%). This chain connects TRBV6-6 to TRBJ1-2; no reliable D call. The germline CDR1 and CDR2 sequences are MNHNY and SVGAGI (reference sequence). The CDR3 spans 14 residues. V was shortened by 7 bases and J by 4 bases, with 16 bases between the two germline ends. The CDR3: CASIPTPSAYGYTF. CDR3 coding DNA: TGTGCCAGCATTCCGACACCTTCGGCCTATGGCTACACCTTC.

The CDR3 coding sequence is TGTGCCAGCTCACCTTCGACGGCTAACTATGGCTACACCTTC. Translation: CASSPSTANYGYTF. The rearrangement links TRBV18 to TRBJ1-2; D unclear. Germline CDR1 KGHSH, CDR2 LQKENI. Trimming left V 3 bases short and J 0 bases short, with 8 bases between. This CDR3 region has 14 residues.

This clone is large by share. CDR3 region: CASSQDVGAWGTEAFF. CDR3 bases: TGCGCCAGCAGCCAAGATGTTGGAGCCTGGGGCACTGAAGCTTTCTTT. The rearrangement uses TRBV4-1 and TRBJ1-1, with no clear D. CDR1 is MGHRA and CDR2 is YSYEKL in the germline V gene. Trimming removed 0 bases at V and 4 bases at J, with 15 bases between. The CDR3 is made up of 16 amino acids.